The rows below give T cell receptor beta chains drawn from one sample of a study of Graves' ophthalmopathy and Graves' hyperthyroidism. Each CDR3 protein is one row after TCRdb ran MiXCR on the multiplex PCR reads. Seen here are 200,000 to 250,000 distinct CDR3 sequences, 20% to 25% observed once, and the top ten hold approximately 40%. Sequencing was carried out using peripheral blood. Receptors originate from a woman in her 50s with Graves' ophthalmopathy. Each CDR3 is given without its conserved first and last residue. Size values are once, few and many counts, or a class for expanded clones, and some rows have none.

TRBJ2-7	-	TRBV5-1	ASRRGTGFSYEQY
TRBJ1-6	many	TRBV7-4	ASSQGTGGRVDFSPLH
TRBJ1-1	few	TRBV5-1	ASSLIGGGTEAF
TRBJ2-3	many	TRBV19	ASRLAGSPDTQY
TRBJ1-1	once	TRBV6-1	ASSDGDRPPGTEAF
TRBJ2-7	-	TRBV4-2	ASRSSVGYYEQY
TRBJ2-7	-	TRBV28	ASSSTGVEQY
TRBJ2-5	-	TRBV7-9	ASSSSDRAGTQY
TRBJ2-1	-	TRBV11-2	ASSFDRTSEQF
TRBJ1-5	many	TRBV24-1	ATSGQRGTKGNQPQH
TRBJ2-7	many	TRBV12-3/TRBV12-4	ASSSTGLSSEQY
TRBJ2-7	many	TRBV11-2	ASSLNSDPVGYEQY
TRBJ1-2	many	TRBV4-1	ASSQGTDGYT
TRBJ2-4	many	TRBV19	ASSTNTGLGKNIQY
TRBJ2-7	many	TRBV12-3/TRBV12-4	ASSFDSYEQY
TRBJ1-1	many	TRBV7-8	ASSLDRVNTEAF
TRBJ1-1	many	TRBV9	ASSVAGPGDTEAF
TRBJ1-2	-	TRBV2	ASRERQRGQGNYGYT
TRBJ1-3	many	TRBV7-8	ASSRGGLGNTIY
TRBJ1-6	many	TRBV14	ASSQMGGPRNSPLH
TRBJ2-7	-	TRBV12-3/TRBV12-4	ASRRGLLEQY
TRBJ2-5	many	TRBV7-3	ASSFGGQVGETQY
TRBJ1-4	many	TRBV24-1	ATSDKTGGGKLF
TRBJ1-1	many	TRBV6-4	ASSAFTGTGMNTEAF
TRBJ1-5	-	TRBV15	ATSSTWRGVSH
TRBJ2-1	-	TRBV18	ASTTPIYNEQF
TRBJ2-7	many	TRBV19	ASSTQGAEGYEQY
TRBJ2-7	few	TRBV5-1	ASSFYRDSYEQY
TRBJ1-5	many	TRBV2	ASRGTGYQPQH
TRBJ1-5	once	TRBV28	ASRSAGTGGNQPQH
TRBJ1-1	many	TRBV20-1	SAKLNTEAF
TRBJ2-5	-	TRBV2	ASRPGDRVFVTQY
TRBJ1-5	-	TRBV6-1	ASSLGQGVHQPQH
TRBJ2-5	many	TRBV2	ASSELRSGETQY
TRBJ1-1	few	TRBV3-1	ASSQTMGGAVNTEAF
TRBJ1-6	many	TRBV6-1	ASRDTGSNSPLH
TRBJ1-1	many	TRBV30	AWGTVGAPNTEAF
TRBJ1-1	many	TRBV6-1	ASNGRGNTEAF
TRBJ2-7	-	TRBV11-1	ASSNPRGPMAYEQY
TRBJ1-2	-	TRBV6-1	ASSRDRKYGYT
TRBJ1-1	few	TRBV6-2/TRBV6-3	ASRQSTKWYMNTEAF
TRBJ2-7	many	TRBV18	ASSPQQYEQY
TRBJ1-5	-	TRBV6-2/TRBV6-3	ASSYGFSDYSNQPQH
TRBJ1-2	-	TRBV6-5	ASSYSLADRGYGYT
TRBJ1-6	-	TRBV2	ASTQDSPLH